These T cell receptor beta chains were read from a single sample in a study of T cells after yellow fever vaccination. TCRdb itself ran the 5' RACE reads through MiXCR, one entry per CDR3 protein. This table holds 150,000 to 200,000 distinct CDR3 sequences, 9.5% to 11% found once. The specimen comprised CD8+ T cells sorted from PBMCs, sampled 15 days after the yellow fever booster vaccination. These receptors originate from a man aged 18 to 29 who received the YFV17D yellow fever vaccine. Both conserved end residues are part of each CDR3. Each record gives: J gene, clone size, D gene, V gene, CDR3 protein, CDR3 DNA. The D gene is left open where the match is weak. A clone size is listed for some rows: how often the clone was seen (once, few, many), or a class if it is expanded.

j_call: TRBJ2-3; clone_size: few; d_call: NA; v_call: TRBV28; cdr3_aa: CASRTLADTQYF; cdr3_nt: TGTGCCAGCAGAACACTAGCAGATACGCAGTATTTT
j_call: TRBJ2-2; clone_size: few; d_call: NA; v_call: TRBV23-1; cdr3_aa: CASSHARAGTGELFF; cdr3_nt: TGCGCCAGCAGTCATGCCAGGGCCGGCACCGGGGAGCTGTTTTTT
j_call: TRBJ1-1; clone_size: few; d_call: NA; v_call: TRBV6-5; cdr3_aa: CASSYGPNTEAFF; cdr3_nt: TGTGCCAGCAGTTACGGTCCTAACACTGAAGCTTTCTTT
j_call: TRBJ2-3; clone_size: NA; d_call: TRBD2; v_call: TRBV7-8; cdr3_aa: CASSLAGVASTDTQYF; cdr3_nt: TGTGCCAGCAGCCTTGCGGGAGTAGCTAGCACAGATACGCAGTATTTT
j_call: TRBJ2-7; clone_size: few; d_call: TRBD1; v_call: TRBV11-1; cdr3_aa: CASSFREGATGEQYF; cdr3_nt: TGTGCCAGCAGCTTTCGCGAGGGGGCAACGGGAGAGCAGTACTTC
j_call: TRBJ2-7; clone_size: few; d_call: TRBD1; v_call: TRBV6-5; cdr3_aa: CASSYTGTGFYEQYF; cdr3_nt: TGTGCCAGCAGTTACACCGGGACAGGGTTCTACGAGCAGTACTTC
j_call: TRBJ1-1; clone_size: few; d_call: NA; v_call: TRBV12-3/TRBV12-4; cdr3_aa: CASSQSSTVAEAFF; cdr3_nt: TGTGCCAGCAGTCAGAGCTCGACAGTTGCTGAAGCTTTCTTT
j_call: TRBJ1-1; clone_size: few; d_call: NA; v_call: TRBV7-6; cdr3_aa: CASSFGAGNTEAFF; cdr3_nt: TGTGCCAGCAGCTTCGGAGCAGGGAACACTGAAGCTTTCTTT
j_call: TRBJ1-1; clone_size: few; d_call: NA; v_call: TRBV5-4; cdr3_aa: CASSLKGSEAFF; cdr3_nt: TGTGCCAGCAGCTTAAAGGGGTCTGAAGCTTTCTTT
j_call: TRBJ2-5; clone_size: few; d_call: NA; v_call: TRBV27; cdr3_aa: CASRHLGGETQYF; cdr3_nt: TGTGCCAGCAGGCATTTGGGCGGAGAGACCCAGTACTTC
j_call: TRBJ1-1; clone_size: NA; d_call: NA; v_call: TRBV10-3; cdr3_aa: CAISEERNAHTEAFF; cdr3_nt: TGTGCCATCAGTGAGGAGCGAAACGCCCACACTGAAGCTTTCTTT
j_call: TRBJ1-2; clone_size: NA; d_call: NA; v_call: TRBV27; cdr3_aa: CASPKGGALNYGYTF; cdr3_nt: TGTGCCAGCCCGAAGGGGGGGGCCTTAAACTATGGCTACACCTTC
j_call: TRBJ2-5; clone_size: NA; d_call: TRBD2; v_call: TRBV4-1; cdr3_aa: CASSPPGLGRYNRETQYF; cdr3_nt: TGCGCCAGCAGCCCGCCGGGACTAGGTCGATATAACCGGGAGACCCAGTACTTC
j_call: TRBJ2-1; clone_size: few; d_call: NA; v_call: TRBV12-2; cdr3_aa: CASRLLGQGAFGTYNEQFF; cdr3_nt: TGTGCAAGTCGCTTATTGGGTCAGGGGGCTTTTGGAACCTACAATGAGCAGTTCTTC
j_call: TRBJ2-2; clone_size: NA; d_call: TRBD1; v_call: TRBV4-1; cdr3_aa: CASSHGQGAFTGELFF; cdr3_nt: TGCGCCAGCAGCCACGGACAGGGGGCGTTCACCGGGGAGCTGTTTTTT
j_call: TRBJ2-3; clone_size: many; d_call: TRBD1; v_call: TRBV25-1; cdr3_aa: CASSKTRDRVTDTQYF; cdr3_nt: TGTGCCAGCAGTAAAACCCGGGACAGGGTCACAGATACGCAGTATTTT
j_call: TRBJ2-3; clone_size: once; d_call: NA; v_call: TRBV27; cdr3_aa: CASGPGTTQYF; cdr3_nt: TGTGCCAGCGGCCCTGGGACTACGCAGTATTTT
j_call: TRBJ1-2; clone_size: many; d_call: NA; v_call: TRBV29-1; cdr3_aa: CSVVGGYGYTF; cdr3_nt: TGCAGCGTTGTTGGGGGCTATGGCTACACCTTC
j_call: TRBJ2-7; clone_size: few; d_call: NA; v_call: TRBV7-9; cdr3_aa: CASSSAMIYEQYF; cdr3_nt: TGTGCCAGCAGCTCAGCGATGATCTACGAGCAGTACTTC
j_call: TRBJ1-1; clone_size: NA; d_call: TRBD1; v_call: TRBV20-1; cdr3_aa: CSVATGENTEAFF; cdr3_nt: TGCAGTGTAGCGACAGGGGAGAACACTGAAGCTTTCTTT
j_call: TRBJ1-5; clone_size: few; d_call: NA; v_call: TRBV19; cdr3_aa: CASSDFGRDSNQPQHF; cdr3_nt: TGTGCCAGTAGTGATTTCGGACGGGATAGCAATCAGCCCCAGCATTTT
j_call: TRBJ2-5; clone_size: many; d_call: NA; v_call: TRBV7-7; cdr3_aa: CASSLVGEETQYF; cdr3_nt: TGTGCCAGCAGCTTAGTCGGTGAAGAGACCCAGTACTTC
j_call: TRBJ2-5; clone_size: NA; d_call: NA; v_call: TRBV6-5; cdr3_aa: CASSYLSQETQYF; cdr3_nt: TGTGCCAGCAGTTATCTCAGCCAAGAGACCCAGTACTTC
j_call: TRBJ2-3; clone_size: NA; d_call: NA; v_call: TRBV6-5; cdr3_aa: CASSYRRDGTDTQYF; cdr3_nt: TGTGCCAGCAGTTATAGAAGGGATGGCACAGATACGCAGTATTTT
j_call: TRBJ2-1; clone_size: NA; d_call: NA; v_call: TRBV6-2/TRBV6-3; cdr3_aa: CASSTIRDSTGNEQFF; cdr3_nt: TGTGCCAGCAGTACCATCCGGGACTCCACGGGCAATGAGCAGTTCTTC
j_call: TRBJ2-5; clone_size: few; d_call: TRBD2; v_call: TRBV11-2; cdr3_aa: CASSSGTSATETQYF; cdr3_nt: TGTGCCAGCAGTTCCGGGACTAGCGCAACTGAGACCCAGTACTTC
j_call: TRBJ1-1; clone_size: NA; d_call: NA; v_call: TRBV27; cdr3_aa: CASSLSGRTNTEAFF; cdr3_nt: TGTGCCAGCAGTTTATCAGGTCGGACGAACACTGAAGCTTTCTTT
j_call: TRBJ2-1; clone_size: few; d_call: NA; v_call: TRBV9; cdr3_aa: CASSVVGESYNEQFF; cdr3_nt: TGTGCCAGCAGCGTAGTAGGGGAATCCTACAATGAGCAGTTCTTC
j_call: TRBJ2-1; clone_size: many; d_call: NA; v_call: TRBV4-1; cdr3_aa: CASSQGILSSYNEQFF; cdr3_nt: TGCGCCAGCAGCCAGGGAATATTGAGCTCCTACAATGAGCAGTTCTTC
j_call: TRBJ2-3; clone_size: many; d_call: TRBD2; v_call: TRBV4-3; cdr3_aa: CASSPQRGPRSGTQYF; cdr3_nt: TGCGCCAGCAGCCCCCAGCGGGGGCCCAGGAGTGGTACGCAGTATTTT
j_call: TRBJ1-5; clone_size: few; d_call: NA; v_call: TRBV7-6; cdr3_aa: CASSSTPSRNQPQHF; cdr3_nt: TGTGCCAGCAGTTCAACGCCCTCCCGCAATCAGCCCCAGCATTTT
j_call: TRBJ2-5; clone_size: NA; d_call: TRBD2; v_call: TRBV18; cdr3_aa: CASSRGGGVQETQYF; cdr3_nt: TGTGCCAGCTCACGCGGCGGGGGGGTCCAAGAGACCCAGTACTTC
j_call: TRBJ1-2; clone_size: few; d_call: NA; v_call: TRBV10-2; cdr3_aa: CASSEPTVNYGYTF; cdr3_nt: TGCGCCAGCAGTGAGCCGACAGTTAACTATGGCTACACCTTC
j_call: TRBJ1-4; clone_size: few; d_call: TRBD1; v_call: TRBV7-9; cdr3_aa: CASSVGTGFEKLFF; cdr3_nt: TGTGCCAGCAGCGTCGGGACAGGGTTTGAAAAACTGTTTTTT
j_call: TRBJ2-4; clone_size: NA; d_call: NA; v_call: TRBV29-1; cdr3_aa: CSVEDWRTVRNIQYF; cdr3_nt: TGCAGCGTTGAAGATTGGCGGACTGTAAGGAACATTCAGTACTTC
j_call: TRBJ2-1; clone_size: NA; d_call: TRBD2; v_call: TRBV12-3/TRBV12-4; cdr3_aa: CASKPAGVSHNEQFF; cdr3_nt: TGTGCCAGCAAGCCAGCGGGGGTGTCCCACAATGAGCAGTTCTTC
j_call: TRBJ2-3; clone_size: many; d_call: TRBD2; v_call: TRBV12-3/TRBV12-4; cdr3_aa: CASGSPGGQDTQYF; cdr3_nt: TGTGCCAGCGGCTCCCCGGGAGGTCAAGATACGCAGTATTTT
j_call: TRBJ2-7; clone_size: few; d_call: NA; v_call: TRBV5-1; cdr3_aa: CASRRMRQPPYEQYF; cdr3_nt: TGCGCCAGCAGAAGGATGCGACAGCCACCCTACGAGCAGTACTTC
j_call: TRBJ2-7; clone_size: NA; d_call: TRBD1; v_call: TRBV6-2/TRBV6-3; cdr3_aa: CASSRTTGFHEQYF; cdr3_nt: TGTGCCAGCAGTAGAACGACAGGGTTCCACGAGCAGTACTTC
j_call: TRBJ2-7; clone_size: few; d_call: NA; v_call: TRBV5-1; cdr3_aa: CASSLAVSYEQYF; cdr3_nt: TGCGCCAGCAGCTTGGCAGTCTCCTACGAGCAGTACTTC
j_call: TRBJ2-5; clone_size: few; d_call: NA; v_call: TRBV7-9; cdr3_aa: CASSLDGILETQYF; cdr3_nt: TGTGCCAGCAGCTTAGATGGGATATTGGAGACCCAGTACTTC
j_call: TRBJ1-2; clone_size: NA; d_call: NA; v_call: TRBV3-1; cdr3_aa: CASSLHQGSLSPGGYTF; cdr3_nt: TGTGCCAGCAGCCTACATCAGGGGAGCCTTTCCCCGGGTGGCTACACCTTC
j_call: TRBJ1-4; clone_size: few; d_call: NA; v_call: TRBV7-8; cdr3_aa: CASSFTWGEKLFF; cdr3_nt: TGTGCCAGCAGCTTCACATGGGGTGAAAAACTGTTTTTT
j_call: TRBJ2-1; clone_size: NA; d_call: NA; v_call: TRBV20-1; cdr3_aa: CSARGPVEDNEQFF; cdr3_nt: TGCAGTGCTAGAGGTCCAGTAGAAGATAATGAGCAGTTCTTC
j_call: TRBJ1-1; clone_size: NA; d_call: NA; v_call: TRBV4-1; cdr3_aa: CASSRIQEANTEAFF; cdr3_nt: TGCGCCAGCAGCCGCATACAGGAGGCGAACACTGAAGCTTTCTTT
j_call: TRBJ2-3; clone_size: NA; d_call: NA; v_call: TRBV7-9; cdr3_aa: CASSPESSWQSTDTQYF; cdr3_nt: TGTGCCAGCAGCCCCGAGAGCTCGTGGCAGAGCACAGATACGCAGTATTTT
j_call: TRBJ2-1; clone_size: NA; d_call: NA; v_call: TRBV4-3; cdr3_aa: CASSQEWTDNEQFF; cdr3_nt: TGCGCCAGCAGCCAAGAGTGGACGGACAATGAGCAGTTCTTC
j_call: TRBJ2-3; clone_size: NA; d_call: NA; v_call: TRBV5-1; cdr3_aa: CASSLEGHYTDTQYF; cdr3_nt: TGCGCCAGCAGCTTAGAGGGACACTACACAGATACGCAGTATTTT
j_call: TRBJ1-2; clone_size: NA; d_call: TRBD1; v_call: TRBV6-6; cdr3_aa: CASRIPPGQGKGGYTF; cdr3_nt: TGTGCCAGCAGAATTCCACCGGGACAGGGAAAAGGAGGCTACACCTTC
j_call: TRBJ1-1; clone_size: NA; d_call: NA; v_call: TRBV9; cdr3_aa: CASSFTGNFEAFF; cdr3_nt: TGTGCCAGCAGCTTCACAGGGAATTTTGAAGCTTTCTTT